Each of the 20 T cell receptor beta chains below was sequenced from the same sample in a study of CD8 T cells in Susac syndrome. Random hexamers were used to reverse transcribe an amount of roughly 0.5 to 1 ug RNA. TCRdb re-analysed the immunoSEQ multiplex PCR reads in MiXCR, keeping a single row per CDR3 protein. The data hold 100,000 to 150,000 distinct CDR3 sequences, with roughly 76% observed a single time. The specimen was CD8+ T cells from PBMCs. The receptors come from a human donor with multiple sclerosis.

The CDR3 sequence is CASSQVYGGGLFF. The CDR3 DNA sequence: TGCGCCAGCAGCCAAGTGTACGGGGGAGGGCTGTTTTTT. This chain uses TRBV4-1 with TRBJ2-2; weak D call: TRBD2 (6 bases). Germline V gene lookup returns CDR1 MGHRA and CDR2 YSYEKL. The CDR3 sequence is 13 residues long. The V end lost 1 base, the J end lost 13 bases, and 13 bases lay between the germline ends.

This clonotype occurred once. This chain connects TRBV12-3 or TRBV12-4 to TRBJ1-1; 7 positions match TRBD1. The V and J ends lost 6 bases and 7 bases, in that order; junction bases with no gene match: 5. The CDR3 contains 12 residues. The CDR3, as DNA: TGTGCCAGCAGCCTAGGGGACAGTGAAGCTTTCTTT. The encoded protein is CASSLGDSEAFF.

This sequence joins TRBV15 and TRBJ1-1, with 7 bases lining up with TRBD1. The CDR3 contains 16 residues. The germline CDR1 and CDR2 sequences are LNHNV and YYDKDF (reference sequence). V shed 3 bases and J 0 bases; nucleotides not matched to a gene: 7. CDR3 DNA sequence: TGTGCCACCAGCAGGGATTGGGACAGCATGAACACTGAAGCTTTCTTT. Amino acids: CATSRDWDSMNTEAFF.

The chain joins TRBV4-3 to TRBJ2-1; 10 bases match TRBD2. Germline CDR1 LGHNA, CDR2 YSLEER. The ends lost 1 base at V and 7 bases at J; junction bases unmatched: 4. The CDR3 covers 15 residues. CDR3 DNA: TGCGCCAGCAGCCAAGGGGCTAGCGGGAGAAATGAGCAGTTCTTC. It encodes CASSQGASGRNEQFF.

CDR3 in DNA: TGTGCCAGCAGCCCCTGGGGAGGGGGCGGAACCTACAATGAGCAGTTCTTC. Protein: CASSPWGGGGTYNEQFF. The rearrangement links TRBV3-1 to TRBJ2-1; D may match TRBD1 or TRBD2 (7 bases each). CDR1 and CDR2 from the germline V gene are LGHDT and YNNKEL (reference sequence). V was pared by 4 bases and J by 2 bases, with 18 bases between. This CDR3 contains 17 residues.

The CDR3 region is CASSFAEIIENEQFF. The CDR3 DNA sequence: TGTGCCAGCAGCTTCGCAGAGATTATTGAGAATGAGCAGTTCTTC. The rearrangement links TRBV7-2 to TRBJ2-1; no clear D gene. The CDR3 has 15 amino acids. Trimming removed 3 bases from V and 7 bases from J, with 16 bases in between. The germline CDR1 and CDR2 sequences are SGHTA and FQGNSA.

The chain recombines TRBV28 with TRBJ2-7; 7 bases match TRBD1. The CDR3 has 15 amino acids. The V and J ends lost 2 bases and 0 bases, in that order; junction bases with no gene match: 4. Germline V gene lookup returns CDR1 MDHEN and CDR2 SYDVKM. The CDR3 reads CASSLGTAPSYEQYF. In DNA form, the CDR3 reads TGTGCCAGCAGTTTAGGGACAGCACCCTCCTACGAGCAGTACTTC.

The chain combines TRBV6-5 with TRBJ2-7; 9 bases are a match to TRBD1. CDR1 is MNHEY and CDR2 is SVGAGI in the germline V gene. The CDR3 runs 16 residues. J lost 0 bases, V lost 2 bases, and 5 bases had no gene match. The CDR3 region has the DNA TGTGCCAGCAGTTACACGACAGGGGGTTACTCCTACGAGCAGTACTTC. Amino acid sequence: CASSYTTGGYSYEQYF.

This CDR3 reads CASGSYRGGDNEQFF. The CDR3 region has the DNA TGTGCCAGCGGGTCATACAGGGGAGGGGACAATGAGCAGTTCTTC. V usage is TRBV6-5 and J usage is TRBJ2-1; D is tentatively TRBD1 or TRBD2 (7 bases each). V was cut by 8 bases and J by 5 bases, with 19 bases left in between. This CDR3 comprises 15 residues. Looked up from germline, CDR1 is MNHEY and CDR2 is SVGAGI.

The chain has TRBV7-3 and TRBJ1-2; D is unresolved. The CDR3 sequence is 13 residues long. The germline V gene has CDR1 SGHTA and CDR2 FQGTGA. V lost 1 base and J 4 bases, leaving 7 bases between the germline ends. CDR3 coding DNA: TGTGCCAGCAGCTTAAGTCAGTTCTATGGCTACACCTTC. Amino acids: CASSLSQFYGYTF.

The rearrangement joins TRBV28 to TRBJ2-7; D is uncertain. CDR1 and CDR2 (germline): MDHEN, SYDVKM. The CDR3 totals 14 residues. Between the trimmed V and J ends, which lost 4 bases and 2 bases, there was a span of 12 bases. The CDR3 nucleotides are TGTGCCAGCAGTTCTCGTCTTGGCGCCTACGAGCAGTACTTC. It encodes CASSSRLGAYEQYF.

The gene calls are TRBV5-4 and TRBJ2-1; D call uncertain. Germline V lookup: CDR1 SGHNT, CDR2 YYREEE (reference sequence). The CDR3 totals 12 residues. The V and J ends lost 0 bases and 7 bases respectively, with 5 bases between them. The CDR3 loop reads CASSLAINEQFF. CDR3 DNA sequence: TGTGCCAGCAGCTTGGCCATAAATGAGCAGTTCTTC.

V and J are TRBV18 and TRBJ1-1; D remains ambiguous. Germline CDR1 KGHSH, CDR2 LQKENI. This CDR3 contains 12 residues. Trimming cost V 3 bases and J 1 base, with 3 bases left between them. DNA for the CDR3: TGTGCCAGCTCACCCCAGAACACTGAAGCTTTCTTT. This sequence encodes CASSPQNTEAFF. Full variable domain (rest looked up from reference TRBV18 and TRBJ1-1): NAGVMQNPRHLVRRRGQEARLRCSPMKGHSHVYWYRQLPEEGLKFMVYLQKENIIDESGMPKERFSAEFPKEGPSILRIQQVVRGDSAAYFCASSPQNTEAFFGQGTRLTVV.

The chain employs TRBV12-3 or TRBV12-4 and TRBJ1-2, with a tentative D call TRBD1 (5 bases). V was pared by 3 bases and J by 5 bases, with 13 bases between. The CDR3 spans 14 residues. Here the CDR3 DNA reads TGTGCCAGCAGTTTCCAGGACAAGGAGTATGGCTACACCTTC. This gives the protein CASSFQDKEYGYTF.

The J gene is TRBJ2-7, the V gene TRBV5-1, with TRBD1 matching 8 bases. V shed 7 bases, J shed 5 bases, and the junction held 5 bases outside the gene matches. Germline CDR1 SGHRS, CDR2 YFSETQ. CDR3 length equals 12 residues. The CDR3 sequence: CASAETGDEQYF. CDR3 coding DNA: TGCGCCAGCGCCGAGACAGGGGACGAGCAGTACTTC.

The rearrangement links TRBV5-1 to TRBJ1-1; 7 nucleotides align to TRBD1. V dropped 0 bases and J dropped 9; count of bases not matched to a gene: 5. Germline CDR1 and CDR2: SGHRS and YFSETQ. The CDR3 contains 13 residues. CDR3 region: CASSLDRGLKAFF. CDR3 nucleotide sequence: TGCGCCAGCAGCTTGGACAGGGGATTAAAAGCTTTCTTT.

This chain uses TRBV4-3 with TRBJ2-1; 12 nucleotides agree with TRBD2. Germline V gene lookup returns CDR1 LGHNA and CDR2 YSLEER. J was trimmed by 5 bases and V by 5 bases; bases with no gene match: 4. This CDR3 has 15 residues. The DNA for the CDR3 is TGCGCCAGCAGCTCCCGGACTAGCGGGGACAATGAGCAGTTCTTC. Translating it yields CASSSRTSGDNEQFF.

The chain has TRBV5-5 and TRBJ1-3; a weak D match, TRBD1 (5 bases). CDR1 is SGHKS, CDR2 YYEKEE, per germline (reference sequence). The V end lost 5 bases, the J end lost 2 bases, and 14 bases lay between the germline ends. This CDR3 has 15 amino acids. Written as DNA, the CDR3 is TGTGCCAGCAGTTTCGGCGGGGGAACTGGAAACACCATATATTTT. Its translation is CASSFGGGTGNTIYF.

This chain uses TRBV19 with TRBJ1-1; 7 bases align to TRBD1. Per the germline V gene, CDR1 is LNHDA and CDR2 is SQIVND (reference sequence). This CDR3 region has 15 residues. The ends lost 1 base at V and 1 base at J; junction bases unmatched: 3. CDR3 sequence: CASSIGAGGNTEAFF. The CDR3 region has the DNA TGTGCCAGTAGTATAGGAGCAGGGGGGAACACTGAAGCTTTCTTT.

V usage is TRBV25-1 and J usage is TRBJ2-3; TRBD2 agrees at 7 bases. Germline V gene sequence: CDR1 MGHDK, CDR2 SYGVNS. This CDR3 has 14 residues. After removal of 5 bases from V and 3 bases from J, the junction contained 5 bases not matched to a gene. CDR3 bases: TGTGCCAGCAGTCCGAACGGGAGGACAGATACGCAGTATTTT. This gives the protein CASSPNGRTDTQYF. Complete variable domain (other parts from reference TRBV25-1 and TRBJ2-3): EADIYQTPRYLVIGTGKKITLECSQTMGHDKMYWYQQDPGMELHLIHYSYGVNSTEKGDLSSESTVSRIRTEHFPLTLESARPSHTSQYLCASSPNGRTDTQYFGPGTRLTVL.